The 25 T cell receptor beta chains given below trace back to one sample, sequenced in a study of cytomegalovirus exposure and HLA in healthy donors. 13 Jbeta primers and 60 Vbeta primers were used for the PCR. Data came from immunoSEQ multiplex PCR; TCRdb stores just in-frame clones and leaves some out. The sample has some 150,000 clones, 85% seen once. Material: PBMCs. These receptors were collected from a woman younger than 30 in good health and CMV-seronegative.

The V and J genes are TRBV7-2 and TRBJ2-2; weak D call: TRBD1 (6 bases). Germline assignment: CDR1 SGHTA and CDR2 FQGNSA. There are 16 residues in the CDR3. The V gene lost 2 bases and the J gene lost 1 base, with 11 bases spanning the gap. In DNA, the CDR3 is TGTGCCAGCAGCTTACTCCGGACAGAGAACACCGGGGAGCTGTTTTTT. Amino acids: CASSLLRTENTGELFF. Full variable domain (remainder filled in from reference TRBV7-2 and TRBJ2-2): GAGVSQSPSNKVTEKGKDVELRCDPISGHTALYWYRQSLGQGLEFLIYFQGNSAPDKSGLPSDRFSAERTGGSVSTLTIQRTQQEDSAVYLCASSLLRTENTGELFFGEGSRLTVL.

This clone has just a few counts. The gene calls are TRBV25-1 and TRBJ1-6; D call uncertain. V gave up 4 bases and J gave up 5 bases, with 9 bases separating them. The CDR3 totals 14 residues. The germline V gene has CDR1 MGHDK and CDR2 SYGVNS. CDR3 residues: CASSVELHNSPLHF. The CDR3 region has the DNA TGTGCCAGCAGTGTTGAGCTTCATAATTCACCCCTCCACTTT. Filled out from reference TRBV25-1 and TRBJ1-6, the complete variable domain reads EADIYQTPRYLVIGTGKKITLECSQTMGHDKMYWYQQDPGMELHLIHYSYGVNSTEKGDLSSESTVSRIRTEHFPLTLESARPSHTSQYLCASSVELHNSPLHFGNGTRLTVT.

CDR3 region: CASSPISQGYEQYF. CDR3 nucleotides: TGTGCCAGCAGCCCCATCAGCCAGGGCTACGAGCAGTACTTC. This chain connects TRBV5-5 to TRBJ2-7; weak D call: TRBD1 (5 bases). V was cut by 4 bases and J by 3 bases, with 14 bases left in between. CDR3 length: 14 amino acids. Germline CDR1 SGHKS, CDR2 YYEKEE (reference sequence).

This clone showed up just once. The rearrangement links TRBV28 to TRBJ1-4, with D maybe TRBD1 (5 bases). The V end lost 6 bases, the J end lost 3 bases, and 11 bases lay between the germline ends. The CDR3 extends over 14 amino acids. Germline values: CDR1 MDHEN, CDR2 SYDVKM. Here the CDR3 reads CASSSGSPNEKLFF. CDR3 DNA sequence: TGTGCCAGCAGCTCAGGGTCCCCTAATGAAAAACTGTTTTTT. The whole variable domain, filled in from reference TRBV28 and TRBJ1-4, reads DVKVTQSSRYLVKRTGEKVFLECVQDMDHENMFWYRQDPGLGLRLIYFSYDVKMKEKGDIPEGYSVSREKKERFSLILESASTNQTSMYLCASSSGSPNEKLFFGSGTQLSVL.

Here the CDR3 reads CASKPGQEGIQPQHF. DNA for the CDR3: TGTGCCAGCAAGCCGGGACAGGAGGGGATCCAGCCCCAGCATTTT. The chain links TRBV28 to TRBJ1-5; 8 nucleotides agree with TRBD1. The junction had 12 bases not matched to a gene; V was cut back by 7 bases and J by 7 bases. The CDR3 covers 15 residues. In germline, CDR1 is MDHEN, CDR2 SYDVKM.

The V call is TRBV5-1, the J call TRBJ2-1; TRBD1 matches at 8 bases. This CDR3 has 15 amino acids. CDR1 SGHRS and CDR2 YFSETQ come from the germline V gene. The junction had 6 bases not matched to a gene; V was cut back by 4 bases and J by 3 bases. The CDR3: CASSPTGDGYNEQFF. In nucleotides, the CDR3 is TGCGCCAGCAGCCCGACAGGGGACGGCTACAATGAGCAGTTCTTC.

DNA for the CDR3: TGTGCCAGCAGCAGGGACAGGGAAGGCTACACCTTC. Residues: CASSRDREGYTF. This chain joins TRBV6-1 and TRBJ1-2, with 9 positions matching TRBD1. With V trimmed by 6 bases and J by 8 bases, 4 bases remained unmatched. The germline V gene has CDR1 MNHNS and CDR2 SASEGT. This CDR3 is built from 12 residues.

The V call is TRBV7-7, the J call TRBJ2-3; TRBD2 is a possible D gene (6 bases). From germline, CDR1 is SSHAT and CDR2 FNYEAQ (reference sequence). The CDR3 sequence is 13 residues long. Between the trimmed V and J ends, which lost 2 bases and 5 bases, there was a span of 8 bases. The CDR3 DNA follows: TGTGCCAGCAGCTTAACCGGGGGAGATACGCAGTATTTT. It encodes CASSLTGGDTQYF.

This clone showed up just a few times. V is TRBV27 and J is TRBJ1-2; 8 bases are a match to TRBD1. The CDR3 is made up of 12 amino acids. The junction had 5 bases not matched to a gene; V was cut back by 6 bases and J by 8 bases. CDR1 is MNHEY, CDR2 SMNVEV, per germline (reference sequence). The CDR3 DNA sequence: TGTGCCAGCAGAGACAGGGGATGGGGCTACACCTTC. Protein: CASRDRGWGYTF.

V usage is TRBV9 and J usage is TRBJ2-1, with D tentatively TRBD2 (6 bases). The CDR3 is 15 residues long. Germline CDR1 reads SGDLS; CDR2 reads YYNGEE. V was trimmed by 3 bases and J by 9 bases, leaving 19 bases between them. CDR3 coding DNA: TGTGCCAGCAGCGGGGGCCGGGTGGGAGGAAGTGAGCAGTTCTTC. This gives the protein CASSGGRVGGSEQFF.

This clone has just one count. The same CDR3 can be traced to other DNA sequences in this sample. The genes are TRBV18 and TRBJ2-3; 7 nucleotides agree with TRBD2. The CDR3 has 14 residues. V was pared by 3 bases and J by 5 bases, with 5 bases of the junction left unmatched. The germline CDR1 and CDR2 sequences are KGHSH and LQKENI. The CDR3 coding sequence is TGTGCCAGCTCACCCGGGACGGGGGGAGATACGCAGTATTTT. It specifies CASSPGTGGDTQYF.

This clone showed up just once. The chain employs TRBV19 and TRBJ1-1; no clear D. Trimming took off 6 bases at V and 3 bases at J, with 11 bases between the two ends. The CDR3 is 13 residues long. Germline assignment: CDR1 LNHDA and CDR2 SQIVND (reference sequence). For the CDR3, the DNA is TGTGCCAGTAGCGGACTGCTCTACACTGAAGCTTTCTTT. This sequence encodes CASSGLLYTEAFF.

Written as DNA, the CDR3 is TGCGCCAGCAGATTCGACAGTTCGGGGGAGCTGTTTTTT. It is translated as CASRFDSSGELFF. The chain uses TRBV10-1 and TRBJ2-2; D is possibly TRBD1 (5 bases). V lost 6 bases and J 8 bases, leaving 13 bases between the germline ends. The CDR3 loop spans 13 amino acids. Germline V gene sequence: CDR1 WNHNN, CDR2 SYGVQD (reference sequence).

The V and J genes are TRBV4-3 and TRBJ2-3, with D hard to call. Germline V lookup: CDR1 LGHNA, CDR2 YSLEER. The V gene lost 0 bases and the J gene lost 4 bases, with 14 bases spanning the gap. The CDR3 consists of 16 residues. The CDR3 is CASSQDIGIAPDTQYF. The CDR3 DNA is TGCGCCAGCAGCCAAGATATCGGAATAGCCCCAGATACGCAGTATTTT.

The chain employs TRBV5-1 and TRBJ2-5; 8 nucleotides agree with TRBD1. CDR1 and CDR2 from the germline V gene are SGHRS and YFSETQ. This CDR3 comprises 15 residues. With V trimmed by 4 bases and J by 5 bases, 10 bases remained unmatched. CDR3 in amino acids: CASSPPQGARETQYF. In DNA, the CDR3 is TGCGCCAGCAGCCCGCCTCAGGGGGCCAGGGAGACCCAGTACTTC.

The chain combines TRBV28 with TRBJ2-1, with 11 bases identical to TRBD2. With V trimmed by 7 bases and J by 6 bases, 11 bases remained unmatched. Germline V CDR1 and CDR2: MDHEN, SYDVKM. The length of the CDR3 is 16 residues. The CDR3 reads CASTTPSLAGGNEQFF. As DNA, the CDR3 is TGTGCCAGCACTACCCCAAGCCTAGCGGGGGGCAATGAGCAGTTCTTC.

The V call is TRBV11-3, the J call TRBJ1-1; D ambiguous. CDR1 SGHNT and CDR2 YENEEA come from the germline V gene. CDR3 length equals 11 residues. Trimming pared 6 bases from V and 6 bases from J, leaving 8 bases between. CDR3: CASSARAEAFF. CDR3 nucleotides: TGTGCCAGCAGTGCAAGAGCTGAAGCTTTCTTT.

The gene calls are TRBV5-4 and TRBJ1-5; TRBD1 might be the D (6 bases). This CDR3 is built from 20 residues. In germline, CDR1 is SGHNT, CDR2 YYREEE (reference sequence). V was shortened by 9 bases and J by 2 bases, with 33 bases between the two germline ends. As DNA, the CDR3 is TGTGCCATCCGGACAGAGAAGGCGATGGGGGGGGCTCTTGGCAATCAGCCCCAGCATTTT. This translates into CAIRTEKAMGGALGNQPQHF.

This clone has a single count. The chain carries TRBV5-4 and TRBJ2-1; 12 bases match TRBD2. This CDR3 contains 14 residues. Looked up from germline, CDR1 is SGHNT and CDR2 is YYREEE (reference sequence). Germline trimming cut 4 bases from V and 11 bases from J; bases unmatched to any gene: 7. In nucleotides, the CDR3 is TGTGCCAGCAGCCGACTAGCGGGAGAATGGAAGCAGTTCTTC. As protein: CASSRLAGEWKQFF.

In DNA form, the CDR3 reads TGTGCCAGCAGGGGGCCCTCCTACGAGCAGTACTTC. It is translated as CASRGPSYEQYF. The chain combines TRBV6-1 with TRBJ2-7, with D perhaps TRBD1 (5 bases). The germline gives CDR1 MNHNS, CDR2 SASEGT. Trimming took off 6 bases at V and 0 bases at J, with 6 bases between the two ends. The CDR3 runs 12 residues.

The gene calls are TRBV10-3 and TRBJ1-4, with no clear D. CDR1 and CDR2 from the germline V gene are ENHRY and SYGVKD. The length of the CDR3 is 15 residues. Trimming took 3 bases from V and 2 from J, leaving 10 bases between them. CDR3 nucleotide sequence: TGTGCCATCAGTGAAACAGCAAGCACTAATGAAAAACTGTTTTTT. This encodes CAISETASTNEKLFF.

The V gene is TRBV6-6, the J gene TRBJ1-2, with 8 bases that match TRBD1. V shed 6 bases and J 7 bases; nucleotides not matched to a gene: 7. This CDR3 has 13 amino acids. Germline V lookup: CDR1 MNHNY, CDR2 SVGAGI (reference sequence). CDR3 amino acids: CASRRTGGGGYTF. The CDR3 coding sequence is TGTGCCAGCAGGAGAACAGGGGGTGGTGGCTACACCTTC.

V and J are TRBV4-2 and TRBJ2-5; 10 bases map to TRBD2. This CDR3 has 18 residues. The ends lost 1 base at V and 7 bases at J; junction bases unmatched: 15. Germline-derived CDR1 and CDR2 are LGHNA and YNFKEQ. CDR3 nucleotide sequence: TGTGCCAGCAGCCAAGCCCCACGCACTAGCGGGGCCTCGGGGACCCAGTACTTC. It yields the protein CASSQAPRTSGASGTQYF.

In this sample, this clone turned up once. This rearrangement joins TRBV11-3 to TRBJ2-2; weak D call: TRBD2 (5 bases). Germline CDR1 is SGHNT and CDR2 is YENEEA. The CDR3 has 17 residues. V lost 5 bases and J lost 7, with 23 bases in between. The CDR3 loop is CASSPLGASRLGGELFF. CDR3 in DNA: TGTGCCAGCAGCCCCTTGGGAGCGTCGCGGTTGGGCGGGGAGCTGTTTTTT.

The V call is TRBV5-1, the J call TRBJ1-2, with 9 bases lining up with TRBD1. The CDR3 runs 14 residues. Germline V gene data show CDR1 as SGHRS and CDR2 as YFSETQ. After removal of 0 bases from V and 8 bases from J, the junction contained 5 bases not matched to a gene. The CDR3, as DNA: TGCGCCAGCAGCTTGGAACAGGGGGCTAAGGGCTACACCTTC. This translates into CASSLEQGAKGYTF.